This T cell receptor (beta chain) is drawn from a study of CXCR3-negative and CXCR3-positive naive CD8 T cells. The method, 5' RACE with UMI labels, was used to prepare the TRB cDNA libraries. With the 5' RACE reads reprocessed, TCRdb shows one record per CDR3 protein and no DNA. Found here are some 60,000 distinct CDR3 sequences; the top ten clones hold roughly 0.5%. Turning to this clonotype: Its specificity is not known.

Study-wide results and limits: Whereas both naive subsets had comparably high diversity, memory CD8+ cells had much lower diversity. Naive CXCR3-positive cells had TRB CDR3s more hydrophobic than those of CXCR3-negative naive cells. Naive CXCR3-positive and CXCR3-negative cells shared similar TRBV-TRBJ usage, unlike memory cells.

This CDR3 spans 14 amino acids. The TCR originated in a human donor in good health. Some clones in this sample may be carry-over from other donors' samples. The chain combines TRBV12-3 or TRBV12-4 with TRBJ1-1. The sample was naive CXCR3+ CD8+ T cells from blood. Subset in this sample: CD45RO-CCR7+CD27+CD95- naive CD8+ T cells expressing CXCR3 (TNR3+). The CDR3 here is CASRLAWGPTEAFF.